This section outlines one TCR beta chain sequence together with its context. This specimen comes from a study of blood T cell repertoires in COVID-19. Here immunoSEQ multiplex PCR was the method, and the copy in TCRdb shows in-frame clones only, minus some. Here the sample spans about 140,000 clones, 84% being singletons. The V end lost 3 bases, the J end lost 4 bases, and 10 bases lay between the germline ends. This CDR3 region has 13 residues. CDR1 SGHNT and CDR2 YYREEE come from the germline V gene (reference sequence). Sequenced material: PBMCs or T cells enriched from blood (not recorded which). The receptor was derived from a man aged 35 to 55 with acute COVID-19. The genes are TRBV5-4 and TRBJ1-2; D might be TRBD1 (6 bases). As DNA, the CDR3 is TGTGCCAGCAGCTCGGCAGGGGTCTATGGCTACACCTTC. Its protein product is CASSSAGVYGYTF.